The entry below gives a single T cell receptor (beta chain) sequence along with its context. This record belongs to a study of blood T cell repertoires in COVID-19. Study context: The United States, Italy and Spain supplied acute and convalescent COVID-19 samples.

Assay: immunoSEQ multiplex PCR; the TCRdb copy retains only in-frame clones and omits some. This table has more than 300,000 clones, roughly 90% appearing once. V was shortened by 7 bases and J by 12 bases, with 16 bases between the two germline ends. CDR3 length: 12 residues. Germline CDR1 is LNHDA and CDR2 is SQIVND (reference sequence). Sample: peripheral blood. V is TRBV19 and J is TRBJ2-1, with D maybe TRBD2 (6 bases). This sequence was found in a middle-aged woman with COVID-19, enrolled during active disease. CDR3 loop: CASIAYTEGQFF. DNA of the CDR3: TGTGCCAGTATAGCCTATACGGAGGGGCAGTTCTTC.